Listed below are T cell receptor beta chains from one sample, sequenced in a study of human T cells and chemical hapten exposure. TCRdb re-derived calls from the RACE reads in MiXCR, one entry per CDR3 protein. Of more than 300,000 distinct CDR3 sequences listed, 4.5% to 5.5% are singletons. Material: whole blood, obtained in connection with sensitization to the hapten diphenylcyclopropenone (DPC). The receptors stem from a woman aged 50 to 65 with alopecia areata. Some clones in this sample may be carry-over from other donors' samples. CDR3s include the opening cysteine and the closing phenylalanine or tryptophan. D genes are given only for firm matches. The size of a clone is reported for some rows only, either as once, few or many, or as a class for expanded clones.

clone size,V gene,CDR3 length,J gene,D gene,CDR3 DNA,CDR3 protein
many,TRBV28,18,TRBJ2-1,TRBD2,TGTGCCAGCAGCTCCGGGACTAGCCGTCTTCGCTCCTACAATGAGCAGTTCTTC,CASSSGTSRLRSYNEQFF
few,TRBV2,15,TRBJ2-5,TRBD2,TGTGCCAGCATGATAGCGGGGGGCGTTCGAGAGACCCAGTACTTC,CASMIAGGVRETQYF
many,TRBV6-6,13,TRBJ2-2,NA,TGTGCCAGCTTTAAACGGGACACCGGGGAGCTGTTTTTT,CASFKRDTGELFF
many,TRBV12-3/TRBV12-4,13,TRBJ2-3,NA,TGTGCCAGCAGTTTCGCATTATCAGATACGCAGTATTTT,CASSFALSDTQYF
few,TRBV6-6,17,TRBJ1-3,NA,TGTGCCAGCAGTTACTCCACAGGTTTACTCTCTGGAAACACCATATATTTT,CASSYSTGLLSGNTIYF
many,TRBV29-1,14,TRBJ1-5,TRBD1,TGCAGCGTCGCCGGGACAGGGAGCAGTCAGCCCCAGCATTTT,CSVAGTGSSQPQHF
many,TRBV3-1,13,TRBJ1-1,NA,TGTGCCAGCAGCCTACGGACGGCCTCTCTGGCTTTCTTT,CASSLRTASLAFF
NA,TRBV6-5,19,TRBJ1-2,NA,TGTGCCAGCAGTTACTCACCTCGTTCTCGTCTCAGGTCCTACAATGGCTACACCTTC,CASSYSPRSRLRSYNGYTF
many,TRBV29-1,12,TRBJ1-2,NA,TGCAGCGTTGAACGGGGGGTCTATGGCTACACCTTC,CSVERGVYGYTF
many,TRBV6-2/TRBV6-3,15,TRBJ2-3,NA,TGTGCCAGCAGTTACTCTGAAGGGGCCGCGGATACGCAGTATTTT,CASSYSEGAADTQYF
many,TRBV5-1,14,TRBJ2-7,NA,TGCGCCAGCAGCTTGGTGAGAATTTCTAACGAGCAGTACTTC,CASSLVRISNEQYF
NA,TRBV2,13,TRBJ2-1,NA,TGTGCCAGCAGTGAAGGCCCAGGGAATGAGCAGTTCTTC,CASSEGPGNEQFF
NA,TRBV11-2,15,TRBJ1-1,NA,TGTGCCAGCAGCCCATCACAGGGCTCGAACACTGAAGCTTTCTTT,CASSPSQGSNTEAFF
many,TRBV24-1,13,TRBJ2-7,NA,TGTGCCACCAGTGAGCGTCACTCCTACGAGCAGTACTTC,CATSERHSYEQYF
few,TRBV28,13,TRBJ1-2,NA,TGTGCCAGCACCGCCAGAGGTTACTATGGCTACACCTTC,CASTARGYYGYTF
NA,TRBV10-3,12,TRBJ1-6,NA,TGTGCCATGGGGACCGGAGATTCACCCCTCCACTTT,CAMGTGDSPLHF